Listed here are 22 T cell receptor beta chains from one sample, sequenced in a study of blood T cell repertoires in COVID-19. TCRdb's table, derived via immunoSEQ multiplex PCR, lists solely in-frame clones and lacks some. The sample shows 100,000 to 150,000 clones, under 90% of them seen only once. Sequencing was done on a sample of PBMCs or T cells enriched from blood (not recorded which). Source of these receptors: a man aged 35-49 years with acute COVID-19.

There are a few counts of this clone. The rearrangement links TRBV30 to TRBJ2-3; a possible D gene is TRBD2 (6 bases). The CDR3 has 13 amino acids. Between the trimmed V and J ends, which lost 3 bases and 0 bases, there was a span of 7 bases. The germline V gene encodes CDR1 GTSNPN and CDR2 SVGIG (reference sequence). CDR3 protein: CAWSRGSTDTQYF. The CDR3, as DNA: TGTGCCTGGAGCCGGGGGAGCACAGATACGCAGTATTTT.

The chain recombines TRBV7-6 with TRBJ1-1; D ambiguous. The V and J ends lost 2 bases and 3 bases respectively, with 7 bases between them. Germline CDR1 SGHVS, CDR2 FNYEAQ. This CDR3 has 13 amino acids. CDR3 residues: CASSLTGDTEAFF. CDR3 bases: TGTGCCAGCAGCTTAACCGGGGACACTGAAGCTTTCTTT.

The chain is built from TRBV20-1 and TRBJ1-5; TRBD1 might be the D (5 bases). V gave up 3 bases and J gave up 0 bases, with 9 bases separating them. Germline V lookup: CDR1 DFQATT, CDR2 SNEGSKA (reference sequence). The CDR3 totals 14 residues. CDR3 amino acids: CSASQGHSNQPQHF. As DNA, the CDR3 is TGCAGTGCTAGTCAGGGCCATAGCAATCAGCCCCAGCATTTT.

This clone came up a few times. This chain joins TRBV23-1 and TRBJ2-7; TRBD2 agrees at 11 bases. TRBV23-1 is sorted into the ORF group, with uncertain function. The CDR3 is 16 residues long. Trimming took 3 bases from V and 1 from J; bases not matched to a gene: 5. This CDR3 is CASSHARLAGSYEQYF. CDR3 DNA sequence: TGCGCCAGCAGTCACGCCAGACTAGCGGGGTCCTACGAGCAGTACTTC.

The genes are TRBV20-1 and TRBJ1-2, with a weak D call TRBD1 (6 bases). Germline CDR1 and CDR2: DFQATT and SNEGSKA (reference sequence). V gave up 6 bases and J gave up 6 bases, with 11 bases separating them. The CDR3 runs to 11 residues. CDR3 residues: CSASTGDGYTF. As DNA, the CDR3 is TGCAGTGCGTCGACAGGTGATGGCTACACCTTC.

The rearrangement joins TRBV5-1 to TRBJ1-4, with 7 nucleotides matching TRBD1. The CDR3 contains 14 residues. The trim removed 3 bases at V and 3 bases at J, leaving 2 bases unmatched. Germline V gives CDR1 SGHRS, CDR2 YFSETQ. CDR3 coding DNA: TGCGCCAGCAGCTCGGGACAGTCTAATGAAAAACTGTTTTTT. This sequence encodes CASSSGQSNEKLFF. The whole variable domain, remainder taken from reference TRBV5-1 and TRBJ1-4, is KAGVTQTPRYLIKTRGQQVTLSCSPISGHRSVSWYQQTPGQGLQFLFEYFSETQRNKGNFPGRFSGRQFSNSRSEMNVSTLELGDSALYLCASSSGQSNEKLFFGSGTQLSVL.

The J gene is TRBJ1-3, the V gene TRBV3-1 (or the pseudogene TRBV3-2); unclear D gene. Germline CDR1 is LGHDT and CDR2 is YNNKEL (reference sequence). V was shortened by 4 bases and J by 4 bases, with 11 bases between the two germline ends. This CDR3 comprises 14 residues. The CDR3 sequence: CASSPTNRGNTIYF. The CDR3 nucleotides are TGTGCCAGCAGCCCGACAAATCGGGGAAACACCATATATTTT.

V gene TRBV19 combines with J gene TRBJ1-4; no reliable D call. The CDR3 extends over 16 amino acids. CDR1 is LNHDA, CDR2 SQIVND, per germline (reference sequence). With 9 bases removed from V and 5 bases from J, the gap between germline ends came to 22 bases. The CDR3 loop reads CASQTSSQVFNEKLFF. The DNA of the CDR3 is TGTGCCAGCCAGACGTCGTCCCAGGTATTCAATGAAAAACTGTTTTTT.

The CDR3 loop is CASSIGGQGSVRNQPQHF. CDR3 coding DNA: TGTGCCAGTAGTATAGGGGGGCAGGGGTCGGTGAGAAATCAGCCCCAGCATTTT. This chain connects TRBV19 to TRBJ1-5; a weak D match, TRBD1 (6 bases). V was clipped by 1 base and J by 4 bases, with 20 bases between them. The CDR3 is 18 amino acids. Germline loops: CDR1 LNHDA, CDR2 SQIVND (reference sequence).

The chain joins TRBV9 to TRBJ1-1, with D possibly TRBD1 on 5 matching bases. The CDR3 sequence is 12 residues long. V was trimmed by 5 bases and J by 7 bases, leaving 12 bases between them. Per germline, CDR1 SGDLS and CDR2 YYNGEE. The CDR3 nucleotides read TGTGCCAGCAGTTCTGGGGGGAGTGAAGCTTTCTTT. It encodes CASSSGGSEAFF. Using reference TRBV9 and TRBJ1-1 for the parts outside the CDR3, the full variable domain is DSGVTQTPKHLITATGQRVTLRCSPRSGDLSVYWYQQSLDQGLQFLIQYYNGEERAKGNILERFSAQQFPDLHSELNLSSLELGDSALYFCASSSGGSEAFFGQGTRLTVV.

The chain combines TRBV6-5 with TRBJ2-7, with a tentative D call TRBD1 (6 bases). The ends were cut back, 6 bases at V and 3 bases at J, with 12 bases in the middle. Germline CDR1 MNHEY, CDR2 SVGAGI. The CDR3 runs 13 residues. The CDR3 is CASRRLGGYEQYF. The DNA of the CDR3 is TGTGCCAGCAGACGGTTAGGGGGCTACGAGCAGTACTTC.

V gene TRBV2 combines with J gene TRBJ2-3; unclear D gene. The CDR3 extends over 15 amino acids. V lost 4 bases, J lost 0 bases, and 11 bases lay in between. CDR1 is SNHLY, CDR2 FYNNEI, per germline. This chain's CDR3 is CASSGGYSSTDTQYF. In nucleotides, the CDR3 is TGTGCCAGCAGTGGAGGATACTCTAGCACAGATACGCAGTATTTT.

This chain uses TRBV7-3 with TRBJ2-1; tentatively, D is TRBD2 (6 bases). Trimming removed 2 bases from V and 5 bases from J, with 7 bases in between. Germline assignment: CDR1 SGHTA and CDR2 FQGTGA. This CDR3 is built from 13 residues. Here the CDR3 DNA reads TGTGCCAGCAGCTTACAGCGGGACAATGAGCAGTTCTTC. It encodes CASSLQRDNEQFF.

The rearrangement joins TRBV12-3 or TRBV12-4 to TRBJ2-3, with D possibly being TRBD1 (6 bases). This CDR3 has 13 amino acids. V was pared by 7 bases and J by 2 bases, with 10 bases between. The CDR3 DNA sequence: TGTGCCAGCACCAGGGGCCCCACAGATACGCAGTATTTT. Amino acids: CASTRGPTDTQYF.

This chain joins TRBV6-1 and TRBJ1-3; the D gene is possibly TRBD1 (5 bases). There are 15 residues in the CDR3. V gave up 3 bases and J gave up 0 bases, with 9 bases separating them. From germline, CDR1 is MNHNS and CDR2 SASEGT. CDR3 DNA sequence: TGTGCCAGCAGTGAGGGACTGCGCTCTGGAAACACCATATATTTT. This gives the protein CASSEGLRSGNTIYF.

The rearrangement joins TRBV29-1 to TRBJ2-3, with D uncertain. V was clipped by 1 base and J by 1 base, with 9 bases between them. CDR3 length: 14 amino acids. Germline V gene sequence: CDR1 SQVTM, CDR2 ANQGSEA. CDR3 coding DNA: TGCAGCGTTGAAGGCAGTTCCCGCACAGATACGCAGTATTTT. Translated: CSVEGSSRTDTQYF.

This clone was seen only a few times. The chain couples TRBV7-9 to TRBJ2-3; D is perhaps TRBD1 (6 bases). Germline values: CDR1 SEHNR, CDR2 FQNEAQ (reference sequence). V lost 4 bases, J lost 2 bases, and 10 bases lay in between. The CDR3 length is 14 residues. This CDR3 is CASSSDSYTDTQYF. The CDR3 region has the DNA TGTGCCAGCAGCTCGGACAGTTACACAGATACGCAGTATTTT.

The chain carries TRBV5-8 and TRBJ2-7; the match to TRBD1 covers 9 bases. Germline assignment: CDR1 SGHTS and CDR2 YDEGEE. CDR3 length: 13 residues. Trimming took 2 bases from V and 10 from J; bases not matched to a gene: 7. The CDR3 reads CASSFHRGQKQYF. For the CDR3, the DNA is TGTGCCAGCAGCTTCCACAGGGGGCAAAAACAGTACTTC.

The V gene is TRBV10-1, the J gene TRBJ2-1; 7 bases fit TRBD2. Germline values: CDR1 WNHNN, CDR2 SYGVQD (reference sequence). The CDR3 length is 17 residues. With V trimmed by 0 bases and J by 0 bases, 5 bases remained unmatched. Here the CDR3 reads CASSESAGLSSYNEQFF. CDR3 bases: TGCGCCAGCAGTGAGTCAGCGGGGTTGAGCTCCTACAATGAGCAGTTCTTC.

The chain carries TRBV27 and TRBJ2-3; 9 bases align to TRBD2. This CDR3 region has 15 residues. Losses at the gene ends were 3 bases for V and 5 bases for J; bases not matched to a gene: 6. CDR1 is MNHEY, CDR2 SMNVEV, per germline (reference sequence). The CDR3 coding sequence is TGTGCCAGCAGTTTGGCTAGCGGGAAGCTAGATACGCAGTATTTT. It yields the protein CASSLASGKLDTQYF.

The J gene is TRBJ2-2, the V gene TRBV6-6, with D perhaps TRBD2 (6 bases). Between the trimmed V and J ends, which lost 7 bases and 3 bases, there was a span of 12 bases. The CDR3 has 14 amino acids. The germline CDR1 and CDR2 sequences are MNHNY and SVGAGI (reference sequence). The DNA of the CDR3 is TGTGCCAGCATGGAGGGGACGCACACCGGGGAGCTGTTTTTT. It translates to CASMEGTHTGELFF.

The DNA of the CDR3 is TGTGCCAGCAGCAGGACGGGACAGGGGTTAGGGGAGACCCAGTACTTC. This codes for CASSRTGQGLGETQYF. V usage is TRBV5-4 and J usage is TRBJ2-5; 10 nucleotides line up with TRBD1. V shed 4 bases, J shed 5 bases, and the junction held 11 bases outside the gene matches. The CDR3 consists of 16 residues. Germline V gives CDR1 SGHNT, CDR2 YYREEE (reference sequence).